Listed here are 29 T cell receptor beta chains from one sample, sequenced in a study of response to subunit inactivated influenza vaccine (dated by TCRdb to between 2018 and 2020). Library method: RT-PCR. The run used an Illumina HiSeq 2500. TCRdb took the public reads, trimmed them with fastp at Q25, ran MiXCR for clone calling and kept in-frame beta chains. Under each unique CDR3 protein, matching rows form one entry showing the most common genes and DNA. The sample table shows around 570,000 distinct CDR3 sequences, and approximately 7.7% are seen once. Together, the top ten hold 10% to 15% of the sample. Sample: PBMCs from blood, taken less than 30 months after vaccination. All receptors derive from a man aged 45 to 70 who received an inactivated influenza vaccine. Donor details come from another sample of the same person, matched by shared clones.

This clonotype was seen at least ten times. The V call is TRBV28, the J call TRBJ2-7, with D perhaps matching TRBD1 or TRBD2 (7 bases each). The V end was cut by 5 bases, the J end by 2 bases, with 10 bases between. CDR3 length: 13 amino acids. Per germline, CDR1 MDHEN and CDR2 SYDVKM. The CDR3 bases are TGTGCCAGCAGTCAGGGGGGGCCCTACGAGCAGTACTTC. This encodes CASSQGGPYEQYF.

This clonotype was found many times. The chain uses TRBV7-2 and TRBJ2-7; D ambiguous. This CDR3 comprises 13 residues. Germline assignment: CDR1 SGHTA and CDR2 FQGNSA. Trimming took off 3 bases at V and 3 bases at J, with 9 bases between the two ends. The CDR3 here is CASSFYSGYEQYF. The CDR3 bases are TGTGCCAGCAGCTTTTACAGTGGCTACGAGCAGTACTTC.

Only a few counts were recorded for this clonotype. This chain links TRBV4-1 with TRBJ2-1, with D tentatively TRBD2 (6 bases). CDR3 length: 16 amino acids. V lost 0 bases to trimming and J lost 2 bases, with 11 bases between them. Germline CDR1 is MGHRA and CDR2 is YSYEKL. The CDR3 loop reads CASSQDVSSAYNEQFF. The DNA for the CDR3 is TGCGCCAGCAGCCAAGATGTGTCTAGCGCCTACAATGAGCAGTTCTTC.

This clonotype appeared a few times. The CDR3 reads CASSQDRDRGSSSPLHF. The CDR3 nucleotides read TGCGCCAGCAGCCAAGACCGGGACAGGGGTTCGAGTTCACCCCTCCACTTT. The gene calls are TRBV4-3 and TRBJ1-6; 10 nucleotides agree with TRBD1. This CDR3 is 17 amino acids long. Trimming at V came to 0 bases and at J to 9 bases, leaving 8 bases not matched to a gene. Germline V gene lookup returns CDR1 LGHNA and CDR2 YSLEER.

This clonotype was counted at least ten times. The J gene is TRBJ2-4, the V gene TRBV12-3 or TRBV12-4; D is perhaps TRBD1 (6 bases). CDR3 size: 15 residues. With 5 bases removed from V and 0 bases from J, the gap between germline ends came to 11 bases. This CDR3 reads CASSNTGIAKNIQYF. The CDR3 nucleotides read TGTGCCAGCAGTAATACAGGGATAGCCAAAAACATTCAGTACTTC.

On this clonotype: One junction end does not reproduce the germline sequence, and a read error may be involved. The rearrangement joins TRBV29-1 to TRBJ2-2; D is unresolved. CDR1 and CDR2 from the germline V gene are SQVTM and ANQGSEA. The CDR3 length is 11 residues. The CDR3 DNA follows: TGCCGCGTTGAACAGACCGGGGAGCTGTTTTTT. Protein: CRVEQTGELFF.

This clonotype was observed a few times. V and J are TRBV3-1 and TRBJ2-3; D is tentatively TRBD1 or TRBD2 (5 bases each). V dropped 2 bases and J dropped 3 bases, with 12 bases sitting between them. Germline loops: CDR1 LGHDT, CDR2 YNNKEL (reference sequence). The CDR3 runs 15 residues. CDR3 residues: CASSQPGPGTDTQYF. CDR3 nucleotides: TGTGCCAGCAGCCAACCGGGGCCAGGGACAGATACGCAGTATTTT.

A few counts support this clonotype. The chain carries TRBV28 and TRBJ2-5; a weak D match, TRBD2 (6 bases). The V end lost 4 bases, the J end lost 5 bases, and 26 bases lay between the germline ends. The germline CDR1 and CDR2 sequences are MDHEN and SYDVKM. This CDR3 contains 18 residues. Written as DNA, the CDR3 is TGTGCCAGCAGTTGTCGAGGAGGGGTTTTTCTTGCGGACGAGACCCAGTACTTC. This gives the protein CASSCRGGVFLADETQYF.

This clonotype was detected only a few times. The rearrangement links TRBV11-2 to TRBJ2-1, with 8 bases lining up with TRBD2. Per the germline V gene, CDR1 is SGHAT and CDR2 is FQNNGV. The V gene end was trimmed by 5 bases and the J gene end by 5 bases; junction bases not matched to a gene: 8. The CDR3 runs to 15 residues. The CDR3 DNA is TGTGCCAGCAGCATAAGTCGGGGGGGAAACAATGAGCAGTTCTTC. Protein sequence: CASSISRGGNNEQFF.

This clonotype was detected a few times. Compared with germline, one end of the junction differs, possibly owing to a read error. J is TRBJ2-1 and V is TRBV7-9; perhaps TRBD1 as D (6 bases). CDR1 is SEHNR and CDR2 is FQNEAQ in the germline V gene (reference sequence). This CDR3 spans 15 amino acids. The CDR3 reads CASSLGQGTYNERFF. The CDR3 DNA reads TGTGCCAGCAGCTTAGGGCAGGGGACCTACAATGAGCGGTTCTTC.

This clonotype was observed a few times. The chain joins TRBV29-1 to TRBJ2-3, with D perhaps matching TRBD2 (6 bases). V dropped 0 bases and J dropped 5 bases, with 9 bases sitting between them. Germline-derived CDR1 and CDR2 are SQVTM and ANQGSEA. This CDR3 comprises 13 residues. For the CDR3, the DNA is TGCAGCGTTGAAGAGGGGAGGCGAGATACGCAGTATTTT. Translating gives CSVEEGRRDTQYF.

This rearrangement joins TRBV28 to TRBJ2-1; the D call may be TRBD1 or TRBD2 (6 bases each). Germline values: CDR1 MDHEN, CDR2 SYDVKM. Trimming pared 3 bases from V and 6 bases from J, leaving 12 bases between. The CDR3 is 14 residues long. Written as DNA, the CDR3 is TGTGCCAGCAGTTTGGGGGGCCCTTTCAATGAGCAGTTCTTC. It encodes CASSLGGPFNEQFF.

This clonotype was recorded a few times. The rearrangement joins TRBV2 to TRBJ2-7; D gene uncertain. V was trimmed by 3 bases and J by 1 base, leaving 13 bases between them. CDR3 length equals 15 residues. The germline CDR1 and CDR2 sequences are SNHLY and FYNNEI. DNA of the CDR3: TGTGCCAGCAGTGATTCTCTTAGCCTGTCCTACGAGCAGTACTTC. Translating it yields CASSDSLSLSYEQYF.

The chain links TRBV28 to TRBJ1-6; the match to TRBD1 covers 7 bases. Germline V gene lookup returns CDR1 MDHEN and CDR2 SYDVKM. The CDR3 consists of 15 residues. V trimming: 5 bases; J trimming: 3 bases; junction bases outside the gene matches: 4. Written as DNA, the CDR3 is TGTGCCAGCAGTCCCCGGGACAGCTATAATTCACCCCTCCACTTT. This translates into CASSPRDSYNSPLHF. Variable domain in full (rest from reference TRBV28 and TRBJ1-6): DVKVTQSSRYLVKRTGEKVFLECVQDMDHENMFWYRQDPGLGLRLIYFSYDVKMKEKGDIPEGYSVSREKKERFSLILESASTNQTSMYLCASSPRDSYNSPLHFGNGTRLTVT.

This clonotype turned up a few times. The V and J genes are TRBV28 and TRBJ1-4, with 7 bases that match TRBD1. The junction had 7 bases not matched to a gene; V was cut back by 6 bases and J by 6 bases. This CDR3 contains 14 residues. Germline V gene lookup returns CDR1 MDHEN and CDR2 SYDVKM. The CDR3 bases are TGTGCCAGCAGACCGACAGGGCCGGATGAAAAACTGTTTTTT. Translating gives CASRPTGPDEKLFF.

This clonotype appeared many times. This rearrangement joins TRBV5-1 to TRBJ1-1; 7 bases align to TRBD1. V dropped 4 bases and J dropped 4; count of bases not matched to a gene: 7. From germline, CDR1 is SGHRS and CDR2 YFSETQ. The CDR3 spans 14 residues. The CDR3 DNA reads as TGCGCCAGCAGCCGACAGGGAAGGAGCACTGAAGCTTTCTTT. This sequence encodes CASSRQGRSTEAFF.

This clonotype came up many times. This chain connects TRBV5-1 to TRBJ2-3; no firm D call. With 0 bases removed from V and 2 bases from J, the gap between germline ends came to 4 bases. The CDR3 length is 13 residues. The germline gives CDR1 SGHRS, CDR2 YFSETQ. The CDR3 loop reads CASSLGHTDTQYF. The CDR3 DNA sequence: TGCGCCAGCAGCTTGGGACACACAGATACGCAGTATTTT. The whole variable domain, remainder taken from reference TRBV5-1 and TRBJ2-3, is KAGVTQTPRYLIKTRGQQVTLSCSPISGHRSVSWYQQTPGQGLQFLFEYFSETQRNKGNFPGRFSGRQFSNSRSEMNVSTLELGDSALYLCASSLGHTDTQYFGPGTRLTVL.

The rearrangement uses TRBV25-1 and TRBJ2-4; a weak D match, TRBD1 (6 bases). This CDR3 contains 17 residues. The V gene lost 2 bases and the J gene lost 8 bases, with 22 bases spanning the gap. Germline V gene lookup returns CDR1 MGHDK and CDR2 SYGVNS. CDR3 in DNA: TGTGCCAGCAGTGAAGGAAGAGGTTTTTCAGGGGTGGACATTCAGTACTTC. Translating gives CASSEGRGFSGVDIQYF.

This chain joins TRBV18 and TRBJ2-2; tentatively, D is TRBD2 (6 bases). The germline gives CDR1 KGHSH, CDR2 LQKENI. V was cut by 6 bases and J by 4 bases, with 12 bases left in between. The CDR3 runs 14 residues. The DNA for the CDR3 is TGTGCCAGCTCCCGAAGGGAGGCCACCGGGGAGCTGTTTTTT. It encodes CASSRREATGELFF.

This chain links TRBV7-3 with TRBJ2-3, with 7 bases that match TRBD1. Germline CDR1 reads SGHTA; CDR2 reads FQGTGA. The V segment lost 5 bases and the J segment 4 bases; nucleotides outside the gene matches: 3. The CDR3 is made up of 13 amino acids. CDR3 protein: CASSPGTADTQYF. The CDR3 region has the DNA TGTGCCAGCAGCCCCGGGACAGCAGATACGCAGTATTTT. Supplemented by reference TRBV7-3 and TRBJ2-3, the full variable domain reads GAGVSQTPSNKVTEKGKYVELRCDPISGHTALYWYRQSLGQGPEFLIYFQGTGAADDSGLPNDRFFAVRPEGSVSTLKIQRTERGDSAVYLCASSPGTADTQYFGPGTRLTVL.

The CDR3 DNA reads TGTGCCAGAAGCTCCCCTCCCGAAAAGCGGTTTATCCAAGAGACCCAGTACTTC. Amino acids: CARSSPPEKRFIQETQYF. This chain connects TRBV5-3 to TRBJ2-5, with D perhaps TRBD2 (5 bases). TRBV5-3 is given ORF status, its function remaining uncertain. This CDR3 spans 18 amino acids. Trimming pared 3 bases from V and 1 base from J, leaving 22 bases between.

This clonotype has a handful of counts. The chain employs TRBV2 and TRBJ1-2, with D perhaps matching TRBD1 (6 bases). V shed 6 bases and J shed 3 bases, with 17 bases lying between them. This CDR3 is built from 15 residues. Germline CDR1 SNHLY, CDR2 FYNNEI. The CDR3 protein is CASRPGQGRYYGYTF. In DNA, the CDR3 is TGTGCCAGCAGGCCTGGTCAGGGGAGGTACTATGGCTACACCTTC.

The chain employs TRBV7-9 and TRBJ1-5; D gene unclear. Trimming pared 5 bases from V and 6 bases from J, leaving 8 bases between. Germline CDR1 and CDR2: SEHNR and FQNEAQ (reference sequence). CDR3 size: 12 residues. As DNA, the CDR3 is TGTGCCAGCAGCGAAGGACCTCAGCCCCAGCATTTT. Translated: CASSEGPQPQHF.

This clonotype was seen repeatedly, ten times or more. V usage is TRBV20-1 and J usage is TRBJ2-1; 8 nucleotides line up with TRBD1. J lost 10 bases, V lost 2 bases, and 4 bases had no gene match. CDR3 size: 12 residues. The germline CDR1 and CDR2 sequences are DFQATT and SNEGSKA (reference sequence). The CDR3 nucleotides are TGCAGTGCTAGAACAGGGGGTCGGGAGCAGTTCTTC. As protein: CSARTGGREQFF.

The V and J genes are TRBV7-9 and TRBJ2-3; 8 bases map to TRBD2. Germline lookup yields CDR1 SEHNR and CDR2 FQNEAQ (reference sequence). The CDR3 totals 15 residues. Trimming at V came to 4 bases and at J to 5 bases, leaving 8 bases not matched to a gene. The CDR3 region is CASSSWTSREDTQYF. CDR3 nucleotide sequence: TGTGCCAGCAGCTCTTGGACTAGCAGGGAAGATACGCAGTATTTT.

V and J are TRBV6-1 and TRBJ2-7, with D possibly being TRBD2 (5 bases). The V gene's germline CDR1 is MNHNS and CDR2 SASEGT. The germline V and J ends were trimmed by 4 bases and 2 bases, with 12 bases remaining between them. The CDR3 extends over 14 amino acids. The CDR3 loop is CASSGGPIPYEQYF. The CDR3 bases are TGTGCCAGCAGTGGAGGGCCTATACCCTACGAGCAGTACTTC.

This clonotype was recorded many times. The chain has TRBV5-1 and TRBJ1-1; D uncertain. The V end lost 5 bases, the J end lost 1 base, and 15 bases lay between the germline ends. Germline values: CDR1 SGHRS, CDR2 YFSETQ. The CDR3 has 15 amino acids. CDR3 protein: CASRVTPDSNTEAFF. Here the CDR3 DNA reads TGCGCCAGCAGAGTTACCCCGGACTCGAACACTGAAGCTTTCTTT.

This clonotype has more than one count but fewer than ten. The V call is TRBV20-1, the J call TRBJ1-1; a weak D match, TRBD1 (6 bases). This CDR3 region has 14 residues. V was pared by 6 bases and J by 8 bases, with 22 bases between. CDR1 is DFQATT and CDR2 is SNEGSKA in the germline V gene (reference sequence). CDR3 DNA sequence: TGCAGTGCCCAACAGGGAACGCGTGGGGCGGAAGCTTTCTTT. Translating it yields CSAQQGTRGAEAFF.

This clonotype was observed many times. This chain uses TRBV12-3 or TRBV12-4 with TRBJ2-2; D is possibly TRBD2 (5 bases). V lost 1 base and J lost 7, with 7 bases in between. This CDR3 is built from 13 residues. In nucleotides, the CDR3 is TGTGCCAGCAGTTTAGGAGGGTTCGGGGAGCTGTTTTTT. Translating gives CASSLGGFGELFF.